This T cell receptor (beta chain) was sequenced in a study of shared clonotypes between healthy human individuals. Study-level findings and limits: Donor clonotype sharing was expected to depend on sequencing depth. Larger estimated richness was generally seen in naive subsets than in memory subsets.

CD8 cells classed as naive were CD45RO-negative and positively selected for CCR7, excluding terminally differentiated effector memory CD45RA+ cells. Clones were read by immunoSEQ multiplex PCR, and TCRdb kept only the in-frame ones, dropping some. In the table there are more than 2 million clones, approximately 95% of which are singletons. Details on this clone: The antigen remains unidentified.

Germline CDR1 and CDR2: WSHSY and SAAADI. The CDR3 contains 16 residues. V lost 4 bases and J lost 5; bases outside the gene matches: 9. The sequenced sample consisted of naive CD8+ T cells sorted from blood. This sequence joins TRBV10-2 and TRBJ2-4, with TRBD1 identical over 9 bases. This clonotype was sampled from a man aged 18 to 30 in good health. CDR3 amino acids: CASSAQWGQGENIQYF. CDR3 in DNA: TGCGCCAGCAGTGCGCAGTGGGGACAGGGAGAAAACATTCAGTACTTC.